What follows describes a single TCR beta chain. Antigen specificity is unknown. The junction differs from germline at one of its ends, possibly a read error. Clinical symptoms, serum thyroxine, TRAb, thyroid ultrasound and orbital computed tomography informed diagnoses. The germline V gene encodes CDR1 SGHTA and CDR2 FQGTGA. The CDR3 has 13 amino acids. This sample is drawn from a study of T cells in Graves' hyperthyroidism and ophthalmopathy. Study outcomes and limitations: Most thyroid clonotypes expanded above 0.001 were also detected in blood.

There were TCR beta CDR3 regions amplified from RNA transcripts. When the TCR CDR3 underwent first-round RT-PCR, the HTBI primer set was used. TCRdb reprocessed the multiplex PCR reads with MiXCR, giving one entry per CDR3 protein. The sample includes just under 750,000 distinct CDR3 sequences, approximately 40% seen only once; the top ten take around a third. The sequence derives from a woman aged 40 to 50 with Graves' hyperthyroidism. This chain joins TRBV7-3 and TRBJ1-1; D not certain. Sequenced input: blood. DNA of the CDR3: TGCGCCAGCAGCTTGGCCGGACGTTCTGAAGCTTTCTTT. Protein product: CASSLAGRSEAFF. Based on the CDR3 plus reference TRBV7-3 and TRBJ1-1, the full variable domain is GAGVSQTPSNKVTEKGKYVELRCDPISGHTALYWYRQSLGQGPEFLIYFQGTGAADDSGLPNDRFFAVRPEGSVSTLKIQRTERGDSAVYLCASSLAGRSEAFFGQGTRLTVV.